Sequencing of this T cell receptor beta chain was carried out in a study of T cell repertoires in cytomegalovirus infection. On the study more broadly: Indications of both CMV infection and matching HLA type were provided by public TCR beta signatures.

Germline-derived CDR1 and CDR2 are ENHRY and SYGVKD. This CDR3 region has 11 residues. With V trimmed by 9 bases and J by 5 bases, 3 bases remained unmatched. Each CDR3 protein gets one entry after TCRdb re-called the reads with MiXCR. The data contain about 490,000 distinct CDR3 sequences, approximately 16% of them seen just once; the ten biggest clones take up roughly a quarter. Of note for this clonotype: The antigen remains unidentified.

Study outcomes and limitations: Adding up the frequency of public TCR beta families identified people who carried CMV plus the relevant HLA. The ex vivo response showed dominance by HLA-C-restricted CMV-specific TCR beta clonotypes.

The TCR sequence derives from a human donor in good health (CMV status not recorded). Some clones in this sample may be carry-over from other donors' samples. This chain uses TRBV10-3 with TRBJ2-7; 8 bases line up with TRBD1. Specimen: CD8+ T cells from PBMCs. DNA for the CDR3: TGTGCCATTGGACAGGGTAACGAGCAGTACTTC. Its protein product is CAIGQGNEQYF.